Below, one T cell receptor (beta chain) is given with its context. The data derive from a study of blood T cell repertoires in COVID-19. As for the study in general: T cells, B-cell-depleted T cells, or PBMCs supplied cDNA or gDNA.

In the authors' workflow: The assay estimated nucleated cells by amplifying reference gene primers. Profiling relied on immunoSEQ multiplex PCR, and the TCRdb table lists in-frame clones only, not all of them. Clone size and the V and J calls come from that table; the DNA yielded D and trimming. The sample lists roughly 140,000 clones, 80% seen once, with 5% in the top ten. This CDR3 comprises 16 residues. The V gene's germline CDR1 is MNHEY and CDR2 SVGEGT. Trimming at V came to 5 bases and at J to 3 bases, leaving 13 bases not matched to a gene. Sequencing was done on a sample of peripheral blood. This TCR came from a woman in her forties or fifties with acute or convalescent COVID-19. The rearrangement links TRBV6-2 or TRBV6-3 to TRBJ2-7; 7 bases are a match to TRBD1. The CDR3 sequence: CASSSQRGRGSYEQYF. In DNA, the CDR3 is TGTGCCAGCAGTAGCCAGAGGGGCAGGGGGAGCTACGAGCAGTACTTC.